Below, one TCR beta chain is given with its context. Its antigen is unidentified. These data are taken from a study of T-cell memory formation after mild COVID-19. Study-level information: Clustering of TCRs was largely donor specific.

Germline V gene data show CDR1 as KGHSH and CDR2 as LQKENI. V dropped 1 base and J dropped 5; count of bases not matched to a gene: 4. CDR3 size: 14 residues. Study-level results: Later expanders leaned CD4+, whereas day 15 to 85 contracting clones were balanced CD4/CD8.

TCRdb analysed the 5' RACE reads with MiXCR anew, one entry per CDR3 protein. The data contain under 650,000 distinct CDR3 sequences, about 20% of them singletons. The chain employs TRBV18 and TRBJ2-7; TRBD1 matches 8 bases. The sequenced sample was PBMCs or a T cell subset sorted from them (not recorded which). The receptor comes from an adult woman who had mild COVID-19 (a few samples of this study predate the infection). Cell type and time point are not known. The CDR3, as DNA: TGTGCCAGCTCACCACGGGACAGGTCCCACGAGCAGTACTTC. Protein sequence: CASSPRDRSHEQYF.